What follows are 25 T cell receptor beta chains derived from one specimen sequenced in a study of CD8 T cells in Susac syndrome. RNA in amounts of about 0.5 to 1 ug was reverse transcribed with random hexamers. TCRdb used MiXCR to reprocess the immunoSEQ multiplex PCR reads, holding one entry per CDR3 protein. This sample has some 150,000 distinct CDR3 sequences; about 94% occur once, and the top ten carry 0.2% to 0.25%. Sequenced: CD8+ T cells from PBMCs. The receptor source for this set is a human donor with multiple sclerosis.

The chain recombines TRBV6-5 with TRBJ2-2, with TRBD1 matching over 9 bases. This CDR3 spans 15 amino acids. V was clipped by 2 bases and J by 6 bases; unmatched bases: 4. CDR1 MNHEY and CDR2 SVGAGI come from the germline V gene. CDR3 loop: CASSYGTGFPGELFF. The CDR3 region has the DNA TGTGCCAGCAGTTACGGGACAGGGTTTCCCGGGGAGCTGTTTTTT.

Remarks on this clonotype: A read error is possible here, since a much larger clone lies one base away. This chain links TRBV27 with TRBJ1-1, with D perhaps TRBD1 (5 bases). The ends were cut back, 3 bases at V and 1 base at J, with 6 bases in the middle. Germline values: CDR1 MNHEY, CDR2 SMNVEV (reference sequence). This CDR3 spans 13 amino acids. DNA for the CDR3: TGTGCCAGCAGTTTCGGGGCGAACACTGAAGCTTTCTTT. Its protein product is CASSFGANTEAFF.

The chain is built from TRBV13 and TRBJ1-6; D is ambiguous. Trimming stripped 5 bases from V and 9 bases from J, with 8 bases between. Germline CDR1 reads PRHDT; CDR2 reads FYEKMQ (reference sequence). The CDR3 contains 12 residues. The CDR3 is CASSLQSSPLHF. For the CDR3, the DNA is TGTGCCAGCAGCCTCCAGAGTTCACCCCTCCACTTT.

The genes are TRBV12-3 or TRBV12-4 and TRBJ1-5, with D possibly TRBD1 on 5 matching bases. With 8 bases removed from V and 5 bases from J, the gap between germline ends came to 10 bases. The CDR3 extends over 12 amino acids. CDR3: CASWGGDQPQHF. In nucleotides, the CDR3 is TGTGCCAGCTGGGGGGGGGATCAGCCCCAGCATTTT.

The CDR3 DNA reads as TGCGCCAGCAGCTTCCTACCTCCTAGGGGGCCCTACAATGAGCAGTTCTTC. It is translated as CASSFLPPRGPYNEQFF. The chain carries TRBV5-1 and TRBJ2-1; 7 bases are shared with TRBD1. Germline trimming cut 2 bases from V and 2 bases from J; bases unmatched to any gene: 10. The germline gives CDR1 SGHRS, CDR2 YFSETQ. The CDR3 is 17 amino acids.

The chain employs TRBV2 and TRBJ1-2; 7 nucleotides match TRBD1. The CDR3 contains 14 residues. Trimming at V came to 4 bases and at J to 4 bases, leaving 6 bases not matched to a gene. Germline lookup yields CDR1 SNHLY and CDR2 FYNNEI. The DNA for the CDR3 is TGTGCCAGCAGTGGGGCAGGGGACAGCTATGGCTACACCTTC. It encodes CASSGAGDSYGYTF.

The V gene is TRBV7-6, the J gene TRBJ2-7, with 9 bases fitting TRBD1. Germline V gives CDR1 SGHVS, CDR2 FNYEAQ. The length of the CDR3 is 17 residues. The J segment lost 3 bases and the V segment lost 4 bases, leaving 13 bases of the junction unmatched. The CDR3 loop reads CASSSDRDREGGYEQYF. CDR3 DNA sequence: TGTGCCAGCAGCTCCGACCGGGACAGGGAAGGAGGCTACGAGCAGTACTTC.

The CDR3: CASSAPTGDNTEAFF. The DNA of the CDR3 is TGTGCCAGCAGCGCTCCAACAGGGGACAACACTGAAGCTTTCTTT. This chain connects TRBV7-9 to TRBJ1-1; 7 bases are a match to TRBD1. This CDR3 is 15 amino acids long. Germline CDR1 reads SEHNR; CDR2 reads FQNEAQ (reference sequence). V was clipped by 5 bases and J by 2 bases; unmatched bases: 8.

The chain uses TRBV13 and TRBJ1-2; D perhaps matches TRBD1 (5 bases). Trimming took 4 bases from V and 8 from J, leaving 11 bases between them. Germline CDR1 is PRHDT and CDR2 is FYEKMQ (reference sequence). There are 12 residues in the CDR3. The CDR3 DNA is TGTGCCAGCAGCTCACGACAGAGAGGCTACACCTTC. The encoded protein is CASSSRQRGYTF.

The chain carries TRBV3-1 and TRBJ2-5, with D unresolved. Per germline, CDR1 LGHDT and CDR2 YNNKEL (reference sequence). V lost 2 bases and J 0 bases, leaving 10 bases between the germline ends. The CDR3 runs to 15 residues. CDR3 bases: TGTGCCAGCAGCCAACGGAACTACAACCAAGAGACCCAGTACTTC. It codes for CASSQRNYNQETQYF.

This chain links TRBV4-3 with TRBJ1-4; no definite D call. The CDR3 length is 16 residues. CDR1 and CDR2 from the germline V gene are LGHNA and YSLEER. The V and J ends lost 0 bases and 3 bases respectively, with 11 bases between them. As DNA, the CDR3 is TGCGCCAGCAGCCAAGATGGAGCAGCTGCTAATGAAAAACTGTTTTTT. As protein: CASSQDGAAANEKLFF.

V usage is TRBV2 and J usage is TRBJ2-3; D not resolved. This CDR3 spans 12 amino acids. Trimming cost V 8 bases and J 7 bases, with 13 bases left between them. From germline, CDR1 is SNHLY and CDR2 FYNNEI. The CDR3 loop reads CASLGRRNTQYF. CDR3 nucleotide sequence: TGTGCCAGCTTAGGAAGGCGCAATACGCAGTATTTT.

This chain joins TRBV15 and TRBJ1-2; 7 bases match TRBD1. Germline loops: CDR1 LNHNV, CDR2 YYDKDF (reference sequence). The CDR3 extends over 13 amino acids. V was pared by 7 bases and J by 5 bases, with 7 bases of the junction left unmatched. The CDR3 loop reads CATTPTGSYGYTF. The DNA of the CDR3 is TGTGCCACCACTCCGACAGGGTCATATGGCTACACCTTC.

The chain combines TRBV13 with TRBJ1-1; D is ambiguous. The V end lost 7 bases, the J end lost 6 bases, and 15 bases lay between the germline ends. The CDR3 contains 13 residues. CDR1 and CDR2 (germline): PRHDT, FYEKMQ (reference sequence). The chain's CDR3 is CASTERGLPEAFF. CDR3 DNA sequence: TGTGCCAGCACGGAGCGGGGATTACCTGAAGCTTTCTTT.

The chain recombines TRBV12-3 or TRBV12-4 with TRBJ1-5; D not certain. Trimming stripped 5 bases from V and 7 bases from J, with 9 bases between. The CDR3 runs to 12 residues. The CDR3 DNA is TGTGCCAGCAGTGTGGGTTGGCAGCCCCAGCATTTT. The encoded protein is CASSVGWQPQHF.

This chain uses TRBV15 with TRBJ2-5; D is possibly TRBD1 (5 bases). This CDR3 is 16 amino acids long. Per germline, CDR1 LNHNV and CDR2 YYDKDF (reference sequence). Between the trimmed V and J ends, which lost 2 bases and 5 bases, there was a span of 18 bases. CDR3 sequence: CATSRLVQGIGETQYF. The CDR3 DNA follows: TGTGCCACCAGCAGACTCGTCCAGGGCATCGGGGAGACCCAGTACTTC. The variable domain in full, with the rest retrieved from reference TRBV15 and TRBJ2-5, is DAMVIQNPRYQVTQFGKPVTLSCSQTLNHNVMYWYQQKSSQAPKLLFHYYDKDFNNEADTPDNFQSRRPNTSFCFLDIRSPGLGDTAMYLCATSRLVQGIGETQYFGPGTRLLVL.

This clonotype was detected once. J is TRBJ2-1 and V is TRBV27; weak D call: TRBD1 (6 bases). Germline loops: CDR1 MNHEY, CDR2 SMNVEV (reference sequence). CDR3 size: 14 residues. V lost 5 bases, J lost 4 bases, and 12 bases lay in between. The CDR3, as DNA: TGTGCCAGCAGTCGTCCGGGACAATACAATGAGCAGTTCTTC. As protein: CASSRPGQYNEQFF.

This chain uses TRBV3-1 with TRBJ1-1; D not certain. V was trimmed by 1 base and J by 4 bases, leaving 1 base between them. The CDR3 totals 11 residues. Germline V lookup: CDR1 LGHDT, CDR2 YNNKEL (reference sequence). CDR3: CASSQGTEAFF. The CDR3 DNA follows: TGTGCCAGCAGCCAAGGCACTGAAGCTTTCTTT.

V and J are TRBV27 and TRBJ2-1, with 8 bases matching TRBD2. V gave up 3 bases and J gave up 7 bases; unmatched junction bases: 8. Germline lookup yields CDR1 MNHEY and CDR2 SMNVEV (reference sequence). The CDR3 is made up of 15 amino acids. The CDR3 DNA sequence: TGTGCCAGCAGTTTCTCCCCGAGCGGGGGAAATGAGCAGTTCTTC. This encodes CASSFSPSGGNEQFF.

This sequence joins TRBV11-3 and TRBJ2-5; TRBD2 agrees at 8 bases. Trimming cost V 5 bases and J 5 bases; bases outside gene matches: 10. Germline-derived CDR1 and CDR2 are SGHNT and YENEEA. The CDR3 consists of 15 residues. Here the CDR3 DNA reads TGTGCCAGCAGCACACGTAGGACTAGCTGGGAGACCCAGTACTTC. This encodes CASSTRRTSWETQYF.

V is TRBV29-1 and J is TRBJ2-3; D might be TRBD1 or TRBD2, each matching 5 bases. The CDR3 spans 15 residues. Germline V gives CDR1 SQVTM, CDR2 ANQGSEA. Trimming took 1 base from V and 3 from J, leaving 14 bases between them. The chain's CDR3 is CSVEGGTPKTDTQYF. CDR3 sequence (DNA): TGCAGCGTTGAAGGTGGGACCCCGAAAACAGATACGCAGTATTTT.

The genes are TRBV30 and TRBJ2-7; the D is unclear. Germline values: CDR1 GTSNPN, CDR2 SVGIG (reference sequence). The CDR3 consists of 22 residues. V lost 0 bases, J lost 5 bases, and 38 bases lay in between. Here the CDR3 DNA reads TGTGCCTGGAGTGTACTTGCACCCTCGGCGGAAGATTCCACCGAAATCGTCCACGAGCAGTACTTC. Protein: CAWSVLAPSAEDSTEIVHEQYF.

This chain uses TRBV12-5 with TRBJ1-6, with TRBD1 identical over 7 bases. V lost 6 bases to trimming and J lost 7 bases; unmatched junction nucleotides: 6. The CDR3 runs 14 residues. Germline V CDR1 and CDR2: LGHNT, FRNRAP. CDR3 nucleotides: TGTGCTAGTGGCCCCGTGACAGGGAATTCACCCCTCCACTTT. Translation: CASGPVTGNSPLHF.

The J gene is TRBJ2-1, the V gene TRBV9; 14 bases agree with TRBD2. The trim removed 0 bases at V and 8 bases at J, leaving 4 bases unmatched. This CDR3 contains 16 residues. Per germline, CDR1 SGDLS and CDR2 YYNGEE. The CDR3 DNA reads TGTGCCAGCAGCGTAGCCGGGACTAGCGGGGGTCATGAGCAGTTCTTC. This codes for CASSVAGTSGGHEQFF.

This clonotype was found once. The chain joins TRBV4-1 to TRBJ2-7; 10 bases line up with TRBD2. Per germline, CDR1 MGHRA and CDR2 YSYEKL. The trim removed 3 bases at V and 7 bases at J, leaving 9 bases unmatched. This CDR3 spans 15 amino acids. The CDR3 DNA follows: TGCGCCAGCAGCCAGGCAAGCGGGGGGGCGAGGGAGCAGTACTTC. This gives the protein CASSQASGGAREQYF.